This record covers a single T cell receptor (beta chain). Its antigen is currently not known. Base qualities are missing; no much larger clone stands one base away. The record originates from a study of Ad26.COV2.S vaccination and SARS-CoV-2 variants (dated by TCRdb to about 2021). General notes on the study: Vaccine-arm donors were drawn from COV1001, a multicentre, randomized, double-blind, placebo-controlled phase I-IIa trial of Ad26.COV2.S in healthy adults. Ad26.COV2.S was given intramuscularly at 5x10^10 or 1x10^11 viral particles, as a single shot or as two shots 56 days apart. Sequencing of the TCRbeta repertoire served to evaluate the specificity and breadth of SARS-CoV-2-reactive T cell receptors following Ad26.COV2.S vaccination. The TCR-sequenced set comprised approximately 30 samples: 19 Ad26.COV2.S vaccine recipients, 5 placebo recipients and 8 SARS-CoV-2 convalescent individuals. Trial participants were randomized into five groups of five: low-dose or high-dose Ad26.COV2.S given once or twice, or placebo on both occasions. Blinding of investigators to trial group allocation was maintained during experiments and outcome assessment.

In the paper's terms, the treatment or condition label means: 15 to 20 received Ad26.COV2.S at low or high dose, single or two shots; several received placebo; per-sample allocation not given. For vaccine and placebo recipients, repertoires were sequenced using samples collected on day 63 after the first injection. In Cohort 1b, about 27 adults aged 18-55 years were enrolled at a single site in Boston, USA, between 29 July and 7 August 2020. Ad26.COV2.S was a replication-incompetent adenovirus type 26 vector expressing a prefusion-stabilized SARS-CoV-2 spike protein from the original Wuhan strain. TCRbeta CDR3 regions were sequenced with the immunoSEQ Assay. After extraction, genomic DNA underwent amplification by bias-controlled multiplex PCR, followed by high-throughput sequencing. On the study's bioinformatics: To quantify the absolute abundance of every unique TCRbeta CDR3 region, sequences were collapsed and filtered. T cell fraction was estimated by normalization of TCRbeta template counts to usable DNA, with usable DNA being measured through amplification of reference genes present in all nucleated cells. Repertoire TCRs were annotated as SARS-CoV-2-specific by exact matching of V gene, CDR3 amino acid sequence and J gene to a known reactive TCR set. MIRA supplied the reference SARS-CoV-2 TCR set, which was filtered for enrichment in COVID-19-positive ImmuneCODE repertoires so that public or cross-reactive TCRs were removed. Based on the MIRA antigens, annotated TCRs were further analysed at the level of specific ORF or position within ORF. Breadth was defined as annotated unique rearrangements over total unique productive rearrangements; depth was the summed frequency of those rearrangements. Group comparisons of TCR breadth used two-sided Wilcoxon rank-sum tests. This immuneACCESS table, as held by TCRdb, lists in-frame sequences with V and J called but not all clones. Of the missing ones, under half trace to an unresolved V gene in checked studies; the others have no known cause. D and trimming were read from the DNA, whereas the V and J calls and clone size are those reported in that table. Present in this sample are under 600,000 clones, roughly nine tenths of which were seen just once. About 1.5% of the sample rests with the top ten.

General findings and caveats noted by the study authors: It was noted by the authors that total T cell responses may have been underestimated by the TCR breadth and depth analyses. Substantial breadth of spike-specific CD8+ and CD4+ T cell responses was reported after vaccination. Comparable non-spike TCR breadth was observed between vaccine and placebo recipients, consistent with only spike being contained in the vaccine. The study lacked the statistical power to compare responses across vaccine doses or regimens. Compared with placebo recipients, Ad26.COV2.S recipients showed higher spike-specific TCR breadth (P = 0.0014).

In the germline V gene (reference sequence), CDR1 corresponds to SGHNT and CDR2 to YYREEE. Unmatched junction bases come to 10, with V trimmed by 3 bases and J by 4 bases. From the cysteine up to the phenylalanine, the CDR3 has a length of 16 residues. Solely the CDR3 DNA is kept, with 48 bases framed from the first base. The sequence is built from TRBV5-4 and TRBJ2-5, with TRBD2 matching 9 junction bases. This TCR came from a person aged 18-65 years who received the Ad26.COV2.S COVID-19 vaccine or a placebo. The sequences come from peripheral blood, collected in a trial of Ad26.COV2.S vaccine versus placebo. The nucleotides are TGTGCCAGCAGCTCCTCGAAAGCGACTAGCGGAGAGACCCAGTACTTC. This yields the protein CASSSSKATSGETQYF.